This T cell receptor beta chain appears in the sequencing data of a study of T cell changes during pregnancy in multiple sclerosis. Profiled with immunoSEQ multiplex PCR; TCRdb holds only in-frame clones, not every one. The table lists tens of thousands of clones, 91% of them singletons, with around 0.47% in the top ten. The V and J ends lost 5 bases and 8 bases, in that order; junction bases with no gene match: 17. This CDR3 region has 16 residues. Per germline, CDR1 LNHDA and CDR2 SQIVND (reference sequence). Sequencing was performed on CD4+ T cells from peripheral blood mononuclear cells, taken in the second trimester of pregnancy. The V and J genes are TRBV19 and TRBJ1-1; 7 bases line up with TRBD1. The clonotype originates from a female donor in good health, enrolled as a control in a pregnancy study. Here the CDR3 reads CASSYNEQGPGKEAFF. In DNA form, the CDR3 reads TGTGCCAGTAGTTACAATGAACAGGGGCCAGGGAAGGAAGCTTTCTTT.